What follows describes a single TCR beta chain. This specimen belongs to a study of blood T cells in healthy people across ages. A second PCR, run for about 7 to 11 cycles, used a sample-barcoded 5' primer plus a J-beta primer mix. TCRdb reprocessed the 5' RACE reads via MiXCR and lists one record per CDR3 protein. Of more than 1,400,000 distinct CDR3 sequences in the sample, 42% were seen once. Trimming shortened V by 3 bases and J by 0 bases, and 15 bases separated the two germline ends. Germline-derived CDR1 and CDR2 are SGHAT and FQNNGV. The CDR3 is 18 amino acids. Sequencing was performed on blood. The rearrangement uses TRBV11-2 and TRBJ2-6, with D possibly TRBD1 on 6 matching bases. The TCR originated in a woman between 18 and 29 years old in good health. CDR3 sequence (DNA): TGTGCCAGCAGCTTGTGGGGCAGGGGTAACTCTGGGGCCAACGTCCTGACTTTC. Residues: CASSLWGRGNSGANVLTF.